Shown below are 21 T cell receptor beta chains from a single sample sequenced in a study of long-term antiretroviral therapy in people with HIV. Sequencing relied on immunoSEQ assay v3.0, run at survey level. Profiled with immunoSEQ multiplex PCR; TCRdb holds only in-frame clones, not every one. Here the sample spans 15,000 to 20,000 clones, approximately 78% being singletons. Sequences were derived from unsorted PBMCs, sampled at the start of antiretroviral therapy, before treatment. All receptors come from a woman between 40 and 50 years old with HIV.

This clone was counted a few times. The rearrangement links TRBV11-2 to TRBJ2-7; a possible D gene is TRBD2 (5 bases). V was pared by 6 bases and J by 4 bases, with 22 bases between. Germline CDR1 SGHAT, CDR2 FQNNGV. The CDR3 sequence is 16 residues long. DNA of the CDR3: TGTGCCAGCAGGAGGGCGTGGGCTAGTTCGAGATACGAGCAGTACTTC. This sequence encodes CASRRAWASSRYEQYF.

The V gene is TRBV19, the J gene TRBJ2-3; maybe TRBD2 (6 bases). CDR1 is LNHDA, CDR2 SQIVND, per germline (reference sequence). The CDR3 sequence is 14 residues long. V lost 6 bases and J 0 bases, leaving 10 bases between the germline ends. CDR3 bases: TGTGCCAGTAGCCTAGCGCGAAGCACAGATACGCAGTATTTT. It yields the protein CASSLARSTDTQYF.

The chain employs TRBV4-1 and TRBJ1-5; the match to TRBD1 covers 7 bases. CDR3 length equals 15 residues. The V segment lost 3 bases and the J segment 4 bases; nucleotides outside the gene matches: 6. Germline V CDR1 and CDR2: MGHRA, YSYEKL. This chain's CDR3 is CASSQEGAMNQPQHF. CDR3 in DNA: TGCGCCAGCAGCCAGGAGGGGGCGATGAATCAGCCCCAGCATTTT.

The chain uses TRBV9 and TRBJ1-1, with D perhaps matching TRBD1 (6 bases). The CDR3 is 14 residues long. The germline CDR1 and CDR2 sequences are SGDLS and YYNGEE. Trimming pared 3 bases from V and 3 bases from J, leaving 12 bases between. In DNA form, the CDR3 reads TGTGCCAGCAGCGGGAACAGGGTGGACACTGAAGCTTTCTTT. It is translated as CASSGNRVDTEAFF.

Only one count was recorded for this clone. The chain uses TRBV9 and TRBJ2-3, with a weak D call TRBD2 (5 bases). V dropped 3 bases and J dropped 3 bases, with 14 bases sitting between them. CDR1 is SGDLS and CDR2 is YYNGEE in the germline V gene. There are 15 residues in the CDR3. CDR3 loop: CASSGNREGTDTQYF. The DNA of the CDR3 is TGTGCCAGCAGCGGCAACCGGGAAGGTACAGATACGCAGTATTTT.

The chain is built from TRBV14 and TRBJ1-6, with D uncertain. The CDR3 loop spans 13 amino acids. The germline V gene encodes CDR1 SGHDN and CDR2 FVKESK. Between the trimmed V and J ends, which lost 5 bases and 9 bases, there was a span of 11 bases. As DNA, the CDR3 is TGTGCCAGCAGCTTACTCGAGGGTTCACCCCTCCACTTT. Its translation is CASSLLEGSPLHF.

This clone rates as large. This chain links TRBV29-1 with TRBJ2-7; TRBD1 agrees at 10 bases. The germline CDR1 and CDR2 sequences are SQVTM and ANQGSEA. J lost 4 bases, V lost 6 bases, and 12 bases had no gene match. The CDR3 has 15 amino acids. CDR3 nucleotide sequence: TGCAGCGTCAATACCCAGACAGGGGGCCGGTACGAGCAGTACTTC. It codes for CSVNTQTGGRYEQYF.

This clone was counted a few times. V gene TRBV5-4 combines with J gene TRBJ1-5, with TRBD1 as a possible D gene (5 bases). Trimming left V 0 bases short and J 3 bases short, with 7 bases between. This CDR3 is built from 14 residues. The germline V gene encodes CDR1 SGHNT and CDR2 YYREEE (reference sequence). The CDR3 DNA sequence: TGTGCCAGCAGCTTGGACAGGACCAATCAGCCCCAGCATTTT. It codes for CASSLDRTNQPQHF.

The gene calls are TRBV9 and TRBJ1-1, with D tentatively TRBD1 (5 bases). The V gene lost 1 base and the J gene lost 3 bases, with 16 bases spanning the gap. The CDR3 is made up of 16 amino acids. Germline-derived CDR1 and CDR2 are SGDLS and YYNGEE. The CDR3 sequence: CASSVFGGRGDTEAFF. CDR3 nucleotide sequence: TGTGCCAGCAGCGTATTCGGAGGACGGGGCGACACTGAAGCTTTCTTT.

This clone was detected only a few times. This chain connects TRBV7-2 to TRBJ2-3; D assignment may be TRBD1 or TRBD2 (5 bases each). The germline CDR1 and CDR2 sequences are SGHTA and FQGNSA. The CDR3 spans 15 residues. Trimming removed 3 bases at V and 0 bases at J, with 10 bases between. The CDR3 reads CASSFSGPSTDTQYF. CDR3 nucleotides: TGTGCCAGCAGCTTCTCGGGACCGAGCACAGATACGCAGTATTTT. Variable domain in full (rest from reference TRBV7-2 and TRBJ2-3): GAGVSQSPSNKVTEKGKDVELRCDPISGHTALYWYRQSLGQGLEFLIYFQGNSAPDKSGLPSDRFSAERTGGSVSTLTIQRTQQEDSAVYLCASSFSGPSTDTQYFGPGTRLTVL.

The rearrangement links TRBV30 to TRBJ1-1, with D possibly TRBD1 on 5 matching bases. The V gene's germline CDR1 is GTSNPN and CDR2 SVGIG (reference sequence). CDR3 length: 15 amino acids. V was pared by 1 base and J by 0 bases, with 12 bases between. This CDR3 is CAWSASGLMNTEAFF. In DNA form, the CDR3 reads TGTGCCTGGAGTGCCTCGGGACTCATGAACACTGAAGCTTTCTTT.

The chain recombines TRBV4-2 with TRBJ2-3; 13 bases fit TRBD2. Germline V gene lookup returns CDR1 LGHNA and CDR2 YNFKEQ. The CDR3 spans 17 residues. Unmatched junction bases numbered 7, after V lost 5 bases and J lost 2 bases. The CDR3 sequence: CASSARTSGGYTDTQYF. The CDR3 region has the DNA TGTGCCAGCAGCGCACGGACTAGCGGGGGCTACACAGATACGCAGTATTTT.

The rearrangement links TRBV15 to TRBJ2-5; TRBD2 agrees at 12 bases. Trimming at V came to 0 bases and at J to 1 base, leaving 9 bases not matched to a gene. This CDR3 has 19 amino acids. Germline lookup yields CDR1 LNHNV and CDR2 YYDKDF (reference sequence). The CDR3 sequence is CATSRDYPTSGGPQETQYF. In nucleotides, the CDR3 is TGTGCCACCAGCAGAGATTACCCGACTAGCGGGGGCCCCCAAGAGACCCAGTACTTC.

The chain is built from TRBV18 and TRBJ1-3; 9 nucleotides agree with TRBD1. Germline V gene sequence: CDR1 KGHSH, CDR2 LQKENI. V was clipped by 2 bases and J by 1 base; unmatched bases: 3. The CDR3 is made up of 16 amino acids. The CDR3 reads CASSPGTGSSGNTIYF. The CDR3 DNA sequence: TGTGCCAGCTCACCAGGGACAGGGTCGTCTGGAAACACCATATATTTT.

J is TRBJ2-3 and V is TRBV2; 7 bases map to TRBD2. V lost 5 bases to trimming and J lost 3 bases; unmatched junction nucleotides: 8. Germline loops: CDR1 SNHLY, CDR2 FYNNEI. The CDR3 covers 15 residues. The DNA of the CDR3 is TGTGCCAGCAGTAGGGGCGGGGGAAAAACAGATACGCAGTATTTT. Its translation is CASSRGGGKTDTQYF.

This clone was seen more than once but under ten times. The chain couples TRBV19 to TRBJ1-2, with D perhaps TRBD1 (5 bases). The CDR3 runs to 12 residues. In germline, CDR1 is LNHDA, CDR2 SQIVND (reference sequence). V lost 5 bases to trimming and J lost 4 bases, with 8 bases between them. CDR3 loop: CASSGAGYGYTF. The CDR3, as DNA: TGTGCCAGTAGTGGGGCAGGCTATGGCTACACCTTC.

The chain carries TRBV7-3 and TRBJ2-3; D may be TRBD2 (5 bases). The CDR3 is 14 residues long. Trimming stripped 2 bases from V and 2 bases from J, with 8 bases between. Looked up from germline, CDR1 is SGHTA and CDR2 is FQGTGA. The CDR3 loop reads CASSLYGLTDTQYF. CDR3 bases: TGTGCCAGCAGCTTATATGGACTCACAGATACGCAGTATTTT.

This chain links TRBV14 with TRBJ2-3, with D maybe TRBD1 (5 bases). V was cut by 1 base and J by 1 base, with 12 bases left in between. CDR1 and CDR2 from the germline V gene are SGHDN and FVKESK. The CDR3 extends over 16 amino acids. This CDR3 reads CASSQVQVRGTDTQYF. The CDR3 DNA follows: TGTGCCAGCAGCCAAGTACAGGTTAGGGGCACAGATACGCAGTATTTT.

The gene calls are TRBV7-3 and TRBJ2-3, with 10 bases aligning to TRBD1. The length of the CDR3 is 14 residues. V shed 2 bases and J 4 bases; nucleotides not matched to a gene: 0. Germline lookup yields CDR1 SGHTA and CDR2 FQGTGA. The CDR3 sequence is CASSLGQGADTQYF. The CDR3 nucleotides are TGTGCCAGCAGCTTAGGACAGGGGGCAGATACGCAGTATTTT.

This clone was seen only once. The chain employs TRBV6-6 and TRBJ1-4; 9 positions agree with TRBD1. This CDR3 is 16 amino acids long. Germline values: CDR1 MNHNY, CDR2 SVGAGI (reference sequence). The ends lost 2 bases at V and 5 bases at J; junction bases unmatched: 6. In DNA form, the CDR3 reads TGTGCCAGCAGTTACCCTCCGGGACAGGGCAATGAAAAACTGTTTTTT. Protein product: CASSYPPGQGNEKLFF.

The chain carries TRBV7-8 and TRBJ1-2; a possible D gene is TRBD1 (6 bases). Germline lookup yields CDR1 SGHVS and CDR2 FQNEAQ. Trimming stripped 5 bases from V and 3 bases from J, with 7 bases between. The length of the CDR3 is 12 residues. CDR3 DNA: TGTGCCAGCAGCCCAGGGGACTATGGCTACACCTTC. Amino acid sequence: CASSPGDYGYTF. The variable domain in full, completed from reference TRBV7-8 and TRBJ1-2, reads GAGVSQSPRYKVAKRGQDVALRCDPISGHVSLFWYQQALGQGPEFLTYFQNEAQLDKSGLPSDRFFAERPEGSVSTLKIQRTQQEDSAVYLCASSPGDYGYTFGSGTRLTVV.